These 30 T cell receptor beta chains were sequenced from one sample in a study of cytomegalovirus exposure and HLA in healthy donors. PCR involved 60 Vbeta and 13 Jbeta primers. Using immunoSEQ multiplex PCR, the repertoire was profiled, and TCRdb retains in-frame clones only, with some absent. The sample shows 60,000 to 100,000 clones, around 79% of them seen only once. Input material: PBMCs. The receptors here all came from a male donor in good health and CMV-seropositive.

CDR3 nucleotide sequence: TGTGCCAGCAGCCAAGAAGGCAGGGAAAATTCACCCCTCCACTTT. Encoded protein: CASSQEGRENSPLHF. The gene calls are TRBV4-2 and TRBJ1-6, with TRBD1 as a possible D gene (5 bases). The V gene's germline CDR1 is LGHNA and CDR2 YNFKEQ. With 0 bases removed from V and 7 bases from J, the gap between germline ends came to 10 bases. CDR3 length: 15 residues.

The V call is TRBV5-1, the J call TRBJ2-1; 12 bases match TRBD1. The V and J ends lost 4 bases and 4 bases, in that order; junction bases with no gene match: 3. The germline V gene has CDR1 SGHRS and CDR2 YFSETQ. CDR3 size: 15 residues. The CDR3 region has the DNA TGCGCCAGCAGCGAGGGACAGGGGGCTTACAATGAGCAGTTCTTC. Amino acid sequence: CASSEGQGAYNEQFF.

V is TRBV28 and J is TRBJ1-5; no reliable D call. Germline lookup yields CDR1 MDHEN and CDR2 SYDVKM. There are 12 residues in the CDR3. V lost 4 bases and J 3 bases, leaving 4 bases between the germline ends. In DNA form, the CDR3 reads TGTGCCAGCAGTTCGGTCAATCAGCCCCAGCATTTT. It translates to CASSSVNQPQHF.

The sample holds one count of this clone. This chain links TRBV4-3 with TRBJ2-5; perhaps TRBD2 as D (6 bases). Trimming took 1 base from V and 5 from J, leaving 8 bases between them. CDR3 size: 13 residues. Per germline, CDR1 LGHNA and CDR2 YSLEER. The CDR3 region has the DNA TGCGCCAGCAGCCAAGGGGCGGGGGAGACCCAGTACTTC. Protein: CASSQGAGETQYF.

A remark on this clone: Other DNA sequences in this specimen translate into the identical CDR3. The chain carries TRBV9 and TRBJ2-7, with D perhaps TRBD2 (6 bases). CDR3 length: 14 residues. V lost 0 bases and J 2 bases, leaving 9 bases between the germline ends. Germline V gene sequence: CDR1 SGDLS, CDR2 YYNGEE. In DNA, the CDR3 is TGTGCCAGCAGCGTAGGGGGCGGGACCTACGAGCAGTACTTC. Its protein product is CASSVGGGTYEQYF.

The V call is TRBV27, the J call TRBJ2-7; maybe TRBD1 (5 bases). The CDR3 contains 15 residues. CDR1 is MNHEY, CDR2 SMNVEV, per germline (reference sequence). Trimming shortened V by 6 bases and J by 3 bases, and 18 bases separated the two germline ends. In nucleotides, the CDR3 is TGTGCCAGCAGCCCTTCCGGACACCCGTTCTACGAGCAGTACTTC. The encoded protein is CASSPSGHPFYEQYF.

This clone was recorded a few times. The chain uses TRBV7-9 and TRBJ1-4; a weak D match, TRBD1 (5 bases). Trimming took off 5 bases at V and 4 bases at J, with 14 bases between the two ends. The CDR3 has 15 amino acids. CDR1 is SEHNR, CDR2 FQNEAQ, per germline (reference sequence). CDR3 sequence (DNA): TGTGCCAGCAGCACGACCGGGGGTCTTAATGAAAAACTGTTTTTT. Protein: CASSTTGGLNEKLFF.

The chain joins TRBV5-8 to TRBJ1-2; 7 bases map to TRBD1. The CDR3 length is 15 residues. V trimming: 2 bases; J trimming: 4 bases; junction bases outside the gene matches: 8. Germline V lookup: CDR1 SGHTS, CDR2 YDEGEE. This chain's CDR3 is CASSFTGAAGYGYTF. CDR3 bases: TGTGCCAGCAGCTTTACAGGGGCCGCCGGCTATGGCTACACCTTC.

The sample holds a few counts of this clone. The rearrangement joins TRBV13 to TRBJ2-3, with 8 positions matching TRBD2. Germline V lookup: CDR1 PRHDT, CDR2 FYEKMQ (reference sequence). The V and J ends lost 5 bases and 5 bases, in that order; junction bases with no gene match: 9. This CDR3 is 15 amino acids long. The CDR3: CASSPLRGAIDTQYF. CDR3 bases: TGTGCCAGCAGCCCTTTGCGGGGGGCCATAGATACGCAGTATTTT.

This chain uses TRBV6-6 with TRBJ1-5; D not resolved. The CDR3 loop spans 13 amino acids. V was pared by 2 bases and J by 2 bases, with 4 bases between. Per germline, CDR1 MNHNY and CDR2 SVGAGI (reference sequence). The CDR3 DNA reads as TGTGCCAGCAGTTACCAGGGCAATCAGCCCCAGCATTTT. It specifies CASSYQGNQPQHF.

The V call is TRBV4-1, the J call TRBJ1-2, with a possible D match to TRBD1 (6 bases). The germline CDR1 and CDR2 sequences are MGHRA and YSYEKL. The CDR3 contains 16 residues. Between the trimmed V and J ends, which lost 1 base and 1 base, there was a span of 13 bases. The CDR3 DNA is TGCGCCAGCAGCCAAGTCCCGGCAGGGGATAACTATGGCTACACCTTC. Residues: CASSQVPAGDNYGYTF.

The V call is TRBV6-6, the J call TRBJ1-2; D is ambiguous. This CDR3 comprises 16 residues. Germline CDR1 and CDR2: MNHNY and SVGAGI (reference sequence). Trimming stripped 2 bases from V and 3 bases from J, with 16 bases between. As DNA, the CDR3 is TGTGCCAGCAGTTACCCGGGATACGACCTAGACTATGGCTACACCTTC. This translates into CASSYPGYDLDYGYTF.

This chain links TRBV27 with TRBJ2-7; a weak D match, TRBD1 (6 bases). Germline assignment: CDR1 MNHEY and CDR2 SMNVEV (reference sequence). Trimming pared 6 bases from V and 6 bases from J, leaving 15 bases between. The CDR3 has 13 residues. The CDR3 DNA sequence: TGTGCCAGCAGGGGCACAGGGACGGGCGAGCAGTACTTC. It specifies CASRGTGTGEQYF.

J is TRBJ1-6 and V is TRBV10-3, with 7 bases identical to TRBD1. The ends lost 10 bases at V and 4 bases at J; junction bases unmatched: 7. The CDR3 totals 14 residues. Germline values: CDR1 ENHRY, CDR2 SYGVKD. The CDR3 DNA follows: TGTGCCACCAAACCGGGACAGTATAATTCACCCCTCCACTTT. It specifies CATKPGQYNSPLHF.

The chain has TRBV5-1 and TRBJ2-1; 7 nucleotides line up with TRBD1. CDR1 SGHRS and CDR2 YFSETQ come from the germline V gene. This CDR3 contains 13 residues. V gave up 6 bases and J gave up 5 bases; unmatched junction bases: 5. In DNA, the CDR3 is TGCGCCAGCAATCCCGGGACAGACAATGAGCAGTTCTTC. Translating gives CASNPGTDNEQFF.

V gene TRBV9 combines with J gene TRBJ1-5; 10 bases are shared with TRBD1. Unmatched junction bases numbered 6, after V lost 3 bases and J lost 0 bases. CDR1 and CDR2 (germline): SGDLS, YYNGEE. This CDR3 has 17 amino acids. CDR3 protein: CASSGRDRGYSNQPQHF. The CDR3 nucleotides are TGTGCCAGCAGCGGCCGGGACAGGGGTTATAGCAATCAGCCCCAGCATTTT.

The V call is TRBV28, the J call TRBJ2-3; 14 bases map to TRBD2. The CDR3 is made up of 17 amino acids. V trimming: 3 bases; J trimming: 0 bases; junction bases outside the gene matches: 2. Germline V gives CDR1 MDHEN, CDR2 SYDVKM. The CDR3 DNA reads as TGTGCCAGCAGTTTCGGGACTAGCGGGGGAAGCACAGATACGCAGTATTTT. Translated: CASSFGTSGGSTDTQYF.

This chain links TRBV11-2 with TRBJ2-1; 13 positions match TRBD2. The CDR3 runs 17 residues. Unmatched junction bases numbered 9, after V lost 5 bases and J lost 5 bases. Germline values: CDR1 SGHAT, CDR2 FQNNGV. CDR3 sequence: CASSGGPGLAGNNEQFF. The DNA of the CDR3 is TGTGCCAGCAGCGGGGGGCCGGGACTAGCGGGGAACAATGAGCAGTTCTTC. Full variable domain (rest looked up from reference TRBV11-2 and TRBJ2-1): EAGVAQSPRYKIIEKRQSVAFWCNPISGHATLYWYQQILGQGPKLLIQFQNNGVVDDSQLPKDRFSAERLKGVDSTLKIQPAKLEDSAVYLCASSGGPGLAGNNEQFFGPGTRLTVL.

Written as DNA, the CDR3 is TGTGCCACCCGTCTTGGCGGGAGATCAGATACGCAGTATTTT. This sequence encodes CATRLGGRSDTQYF. The chain uses TRBV6-5 and TRBJ2-3, with TRBD2 identical over 7 bases. Germline V CDR1 and CDR2: MNHEY, SVGAGI. The CDR3 totals 14 residues. The V segment lost 10 bases and the J segment 4 bases; nucleotides outside the gene matches: 11.

This clone was detected only once. The chain employs TRBV28 and TRBJ2-3; TRBD2 agrees at 8 bases. Losses at the gene ends were 6 bases for V and 2 bases for J; bases not matched to a gene: 10. CDR1 MDHEN and CDR2 SYDVKM come from the germline V gene. The CDR3 totals 16 residues. The CDR3 is CASRRTIAGHTDTQYF. The CDR3 DNA is TGTGCCAGCAGGCGTACCATAGCGGGACACACAGATACGCAGTATTTT.

This clone turned up a few times. J is TRBJ1-5 and V is TRBV7-8, with 8 positions matching TRBD1. CDR1 and CDR2 from the germline V gene are SGHVS and FQNEAQ. CDR3 length: 16 residues. V was clipped by 5 bases and J by 9 bases; unmatched bases: 15. The CDR3 DNA reads as TGTGCCAGCAGCATGTACGGGACAGGTACTTTTCGGCCCCAGCATTTT. It is translated as CASSMYGTGTFRPQHF.

This clone is a singleton in its sample. DNA for the CDR3: TGTGCCAGTAGCCAGGGGGCGTCGCATAATTCACCCCTCCACTTT. Its translation is CASSQGASHNSPLHF. The chain has TRBV19 and TRBJ1-6; TRBD1 aligns across 8 bases. CDR3 size: 15 residues. Trimming removed 6 bases from V and 5 bases from J; junction bases left unmatched: 6. Germline loops: CDR1 LNHDA, CDR2 SQIVND (reference sequence).

V gene TRBV30 combines with J gene TRBJ2-7; D perhaps matches TRBD2 (6 bases). Germline loops: CDR1 GTSNPN, CDR2 SVGIG (reference sequence). The CDR3 is 16 amino acids. The V end lost 1 base, the J end lost 3 bases, and 19 bases lay between the germline ends. CDR3 nucleotide sequence: TGTGCCTGGAGTGGACTAAGGAGGGGCCAAAACTACGAGCAGTACTTC. This codes for CAWSGLRRGQNYEQYF.

The V call is TRBV4-3, the J call TRBJ1-3; D gene unclear. CDR3 length equals 14 residues. V was trimmed by 4 bases and J by 2 bases, leaving 9 bases between them. CDR1 and CDR2 from the germline V gene are LGHNA and YSLEER. CDR3 residues: CASSPTGAGNTIYF. CDR3 DNA sequence: TGCGCCAGCAGCCCTACGGGAGCTGGAAACACCATATATTTT.

This chain connects TRBV5-4 to TRBJ1-3, with TRBD1 identical over 9 bases. In germline, CDR1 is SGHNT, CDR2 YYREEE (reference sequence). This CDR3 spans 17 amino acids. V lost 6 bases and J lost 0; bases outside the gene matches: 10. The CDR3 DNA reads TGTGCCAGCACCCCCGGAGGGACAGGGCGCTCTGGAAACACCATATATTTT. This sequence encodes CASTPGGTGRSGNTIYF.

The chain uses TRBV7-9 and TRBJ2-7; possibly TRBD2 for D (5 bases). This CDR3 comprises 12 residues. Germline V lookup: CDR1 SEHNR, CDR2 FQNEAQ (reference sequence). With 8 bases removed from V and 5 bases from J, the gap between germline ends came to 13 bases. For the CDR3, the DNA is TGTGCCAGCCAGGCTAGCCTCCACGAGCAGTACTTC. Its protein is CASQASLHEQYF.

The genes are TRBV4-1 and TRBJ2-5; the match to TRBD2 covers 13 bases. Germline lookup yields CDR1 MGHRA and CDR2 YSYEKL. The CDR3 sequence is 16 residues long. Trimming took 3 bases from V and 4 from J; bases not matched to a gene: 5. CDR3 nucleotides: TGCGCCAGCAGCCACGTGGGGACTAGCGGGGTAGAGACCCAGTACTTC. Its protein product is CASSHVGTSGVETQYF.

The rearrangement links TRBV5-1 to TRBJ2-2; D perhaps matches TRBD2 (5 bases). V lost 0 bases, J lost 6 bases, and 12 bases lay in between. This CDR3 spans 15 amino acids. The germline gives CDR1 SGHRS, CDR2 YFSETQ. The DNA of the CDR3 is TGCGCCAGCAGCTTGGGGTCCGGGAAACCCGGGGAGCTGTTTTTT. It translates to CASSLGSGKPGELFF. Complete variable domain (other parts from reference TRBV5-1 and TRBJ2-2): KAGVTQTPRYLIKTRGQQVTLSCSPISGHRSVSWYQQTPGQGLQFLFEYFSETQRNKGNFPGRFSGRQFSNSRSEMNVSTLELGDSALYLCASSLGSGKPGELFFGEGSRLTVL.

The chain employs TRBV13 and TRBJ2-7; 7 bases are a match to TRBD2. The V and J ends lost 0 bases and 3 bases, in that order; junction bases with no gene match: 5. Germline assignment: CDR1 PRHDT and CDR2 FYEKMQ (reference sequence). This CDR3 is built from 15 residues. The DNA of the CDR3 is TGTGCCAGCAGCTTAGGCGCGGGGGTGGGCTACGAGCAGTACTTC. It encodes CASSLGAGVGYEQYF.

Of note for this clone: This same CDR3 is encoded by further DNA sequences in the sample. The chain uses TRBV19 and TRBJ2-7, with a tentative D call TRBD1 (5 bases). Trimming cost V 3 bases and J 0 bases, with 6 bases left between them. Germline assignment: CDR1 LNHDA and CDR2 SQIVND (reference sequence). The CDR3 has 13 residues. The CDR3 DNA is TGTGCCAGTAGTATCACAGGCTCCTACGAGCAGTACTTC. Residues: CASSITGSYEQYF.